The source of this T cell receptor (beta chain) is a study of T cells in localized non-small cell lung cancer. The repertoire was sequenced with immunoSEQ multiplex PCR; TCRdb's copy has only in-frame clones and lacks some. The sample holds tens of thousands of clones; almost 90% are singletons and the top ten take approximately 2.5%. This TCR was sampled from an older female donor with stage I squamous cell lung carcinoma. The sequences come from peripheral blood, collected before any cancer treatment.

The CDR3 region is CASSVLTSGRKDEQFF. The CDR3 nucleotides read TGTGCCAGCAGCGTCCTCACTAGCGGGAGGAAAGATGAGCAGTTCTTC. V usage is TRBV9 and J usage is TRBJ2-1, with 12 bases aligning to TRBD2. CDR1 is SGDLS and CDR2 is YYNGEE in the germline V gene. Losses at the gene ends were 2 bases for V and 8 bases for J; bases not matched to a gene: 8. The CDR3 is 16 amino acids.